In this sample, the clone carrying this T cell receptor beta chain turned up many times. The antigen is unknown. The data are from a study of neurological immune-mediated disorders. Study-level points and caveats: Sharing of CDR3 amino acid sequences among expanded clones across subjects was absent, suggesting private repertoires in all groups.

Synthesis of cDNA was carried out by template-switch 5'RACE. The reaction used 10-nucleotide random UMIs. TCRdb analysed the 5' RACE reads with MiXCR anew, one entry per CDR3 protein. In the table there are fewer than 50,000 distinct CDR3 sequences, roughly 12% of which are singletons. Time point: longitudinal time-point 3. The study built unsorted libraries from 2 million PBMCs kept at -80 C. CDR1 is SGHRS, CDR2 YFSETQ, per germline. This CDR3 has 18 residues. The V end was cut by 1 base, the J end by 0 bases, with 16 bases between. The clonotype comes from a male donor with HTLV-1-associated myelopathy (HAM/TSP). The sequencing input was PBMCs. V gene TRBV5-1 combines with J gene TRBJ2-2; either TRBD1 or TRBD2 may supply D (5 bases each). CDR3: CASSLLGLGAANTGELFF. The CDR3 nucleotides read TGCGCCAGCAGCTTGTTAGGCCTCGGGGCCGCGAACACCGGGGAGCTGTTTTTT.